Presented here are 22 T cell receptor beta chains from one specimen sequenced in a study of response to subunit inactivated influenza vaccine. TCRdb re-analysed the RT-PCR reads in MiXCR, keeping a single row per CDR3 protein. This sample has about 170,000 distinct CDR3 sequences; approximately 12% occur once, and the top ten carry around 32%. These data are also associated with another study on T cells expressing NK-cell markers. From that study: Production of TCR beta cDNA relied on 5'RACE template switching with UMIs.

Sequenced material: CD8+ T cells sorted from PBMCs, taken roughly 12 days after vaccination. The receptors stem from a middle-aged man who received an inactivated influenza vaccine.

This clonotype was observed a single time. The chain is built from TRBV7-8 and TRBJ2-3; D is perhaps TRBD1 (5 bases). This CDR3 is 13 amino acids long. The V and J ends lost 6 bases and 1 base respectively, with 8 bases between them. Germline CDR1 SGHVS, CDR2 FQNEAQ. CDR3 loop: CASRTARTDTQYF. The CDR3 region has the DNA TGTGCCAGCAGGACAGCCCGCACAGATACGCAGTATTTT.

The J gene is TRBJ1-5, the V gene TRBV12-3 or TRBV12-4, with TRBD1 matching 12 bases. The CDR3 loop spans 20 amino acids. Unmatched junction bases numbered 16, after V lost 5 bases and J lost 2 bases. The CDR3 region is CASSKDAGQGAVGGNQPQHF. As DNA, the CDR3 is TGTGCCAGCAGTAAAGACGCGGGACAGGGGGCAGTCGGTGGCAATCAGCCCCAGCATTTT.

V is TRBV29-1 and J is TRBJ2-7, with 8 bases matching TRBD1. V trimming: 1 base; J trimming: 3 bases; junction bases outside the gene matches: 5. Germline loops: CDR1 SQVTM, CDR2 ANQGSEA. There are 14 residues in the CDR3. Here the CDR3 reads CSVEGDRTHYEQYF. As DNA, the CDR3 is TGCAGCGTTGAAGGGGACAGGACCCACTACGAGCAGTACTTC.

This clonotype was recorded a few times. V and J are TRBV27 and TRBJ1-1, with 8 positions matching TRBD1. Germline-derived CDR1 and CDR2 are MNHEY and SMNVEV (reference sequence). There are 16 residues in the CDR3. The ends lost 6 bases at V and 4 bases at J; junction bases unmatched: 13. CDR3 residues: CASSPQPRGLSTEAFF. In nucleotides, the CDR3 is TGTGCCAGCAGCCCTCAACCCAGGGGGCTTAGCACTGAAGCTTTCTTT.

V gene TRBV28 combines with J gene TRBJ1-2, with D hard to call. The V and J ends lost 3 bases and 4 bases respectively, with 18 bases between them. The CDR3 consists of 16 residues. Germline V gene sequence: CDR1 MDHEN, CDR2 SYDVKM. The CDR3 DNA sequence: TGTGCCAGCAGTTTGAGCACTTCGGGAGAGATCTATGGCTACACCTTC. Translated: CASSLSTSGEIYGYTF.

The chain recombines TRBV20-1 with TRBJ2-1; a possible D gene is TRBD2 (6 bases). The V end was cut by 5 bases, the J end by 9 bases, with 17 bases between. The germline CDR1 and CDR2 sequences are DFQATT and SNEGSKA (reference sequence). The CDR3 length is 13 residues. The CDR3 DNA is TGCAGTGCTCCCCGGGACTGGTCTGCTGAGCAGTTCTTC. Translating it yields CSAPRDWSAEQFF.

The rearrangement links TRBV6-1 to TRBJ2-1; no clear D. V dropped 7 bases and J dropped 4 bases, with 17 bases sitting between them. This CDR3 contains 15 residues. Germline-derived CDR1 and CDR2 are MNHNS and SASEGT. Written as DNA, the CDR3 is TGTGCCAGCATGACCTCCATGGGGAAATACAATGAGCAGTTCTTC. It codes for CASMTSMGKYNEQFF.

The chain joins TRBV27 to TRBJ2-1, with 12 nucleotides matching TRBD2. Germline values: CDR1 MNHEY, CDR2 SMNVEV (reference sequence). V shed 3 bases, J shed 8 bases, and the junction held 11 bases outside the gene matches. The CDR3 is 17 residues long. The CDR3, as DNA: TGTGCCAGCAGTTTGATTCTAGCGGGGGGGCCCGGGGATGAGCAGTTCTTC. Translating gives CASSLILAGGPGDEQFF.

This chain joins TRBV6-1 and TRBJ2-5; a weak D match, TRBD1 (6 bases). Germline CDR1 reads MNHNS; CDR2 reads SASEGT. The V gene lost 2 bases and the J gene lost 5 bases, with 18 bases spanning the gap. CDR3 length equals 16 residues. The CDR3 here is CASSELPATGAETQYF. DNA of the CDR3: TGTGCCAGCAGTGAACTCCCAGCGACAGGTGCCGAGACCCAGTACTTC.

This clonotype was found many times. CDR3 protein: CASSQATGTGVFGYTF. The CDR3 region has the DNA TGTGCCAGCAGCCAGGCGACCGGGACAGGGGTTTTTGGCTACACCTTC. This chain uses TRBV4-2 with TRBJ1-2; TRBD1 aligns across 10 bases. The trim removed 3 bases at V and 7 bases at J, leaving 11 bases unmatched. This CDR3 has 16 amino acids. Germline loops: CDR1 LGHNA, CDR2 YNFKEQ.

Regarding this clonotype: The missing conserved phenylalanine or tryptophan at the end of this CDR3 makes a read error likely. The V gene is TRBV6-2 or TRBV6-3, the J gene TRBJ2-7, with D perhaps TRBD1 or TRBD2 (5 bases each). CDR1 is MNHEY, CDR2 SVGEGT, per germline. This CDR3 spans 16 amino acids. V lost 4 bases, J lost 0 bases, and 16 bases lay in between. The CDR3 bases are TGTGCCAGCAGTTTTGGGGACGGACAAGCCTCCTACGAGCAGTACTGC. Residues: CASSFGDGQASYEQYC.

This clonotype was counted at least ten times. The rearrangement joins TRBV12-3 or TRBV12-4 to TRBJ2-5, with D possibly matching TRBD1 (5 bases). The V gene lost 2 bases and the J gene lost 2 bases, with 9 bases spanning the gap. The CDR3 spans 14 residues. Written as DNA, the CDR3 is TGTGCCAGCAGTTTACTGGGGCTTCAAGAGACCCAGTACTTC. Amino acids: CASSLLGLQETQYF.

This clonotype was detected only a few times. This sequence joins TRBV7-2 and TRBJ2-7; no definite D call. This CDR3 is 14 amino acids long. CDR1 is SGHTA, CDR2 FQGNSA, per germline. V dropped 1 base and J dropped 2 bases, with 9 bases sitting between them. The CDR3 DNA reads TGTGCCAGCAGCTTAGTCGTCCTCCCCTACGAGCAGTACTTC. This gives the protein CASSLVVLPYEQYF.

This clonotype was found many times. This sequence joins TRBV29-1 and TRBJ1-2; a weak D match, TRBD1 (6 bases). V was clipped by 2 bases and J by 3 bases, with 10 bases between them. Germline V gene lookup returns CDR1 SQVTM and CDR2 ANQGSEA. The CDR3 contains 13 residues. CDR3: CSVEKAGDYGYTF. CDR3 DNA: TGCAGCGTTGAAAAGGCAGGGGACTATGGCTACACCTTC.

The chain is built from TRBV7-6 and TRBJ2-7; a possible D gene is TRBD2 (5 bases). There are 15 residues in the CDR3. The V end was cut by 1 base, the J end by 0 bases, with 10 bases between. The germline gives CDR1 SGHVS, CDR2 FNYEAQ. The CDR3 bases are TGTGCCAGCAGCTTAGAGGTCGGGAACTCCTACGAGCAGTACTTC. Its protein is CASSLEVGNSYEQYF.

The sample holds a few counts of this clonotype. The CDR3 protein is CASSRTQSSYNEQFF. For the CDR3, the DNA is TGTGCCAGCAGTAGGACTCAGAGCTCCTACAATGAGCAGTTCTTC. V and J are TRBV11-2 and TRBJ2-1, with D perhaps matching TRBD2 (5 bases). Deletions cut 6 bases from V and 0 bases from J, with 12 bases between. The CDR3 is made up of 15 amino acids. Germline CDR1 SGHAT, CDR2 FQNNGV.

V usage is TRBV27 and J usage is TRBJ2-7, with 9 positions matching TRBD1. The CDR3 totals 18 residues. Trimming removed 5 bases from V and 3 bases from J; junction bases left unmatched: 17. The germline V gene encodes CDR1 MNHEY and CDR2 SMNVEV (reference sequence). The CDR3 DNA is TGTGCCAGCAGTCCACCGGGACAGGGTATTTTAACGGTCTACGAGCAGTACTTC. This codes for CASSPPGQGILTVYEQYF.

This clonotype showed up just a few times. In DNA, the CDR3 is TGTGCCAGCAGCTTAGGAGTCACGCCCTACAATGAGCAGTTCTTC. Its protein is CASSLGVTPYNEQFF. J is TRBJ2-1 and V is TRBV7-9, with D unresolved. V was clipped by 1 base and J by 2 bases, with 9 bases between them. Per the germline V gene, CDR1 is SEHNR and CDR2 is FQNEAQ (reference sequence). The CDR3 sequence is 15 residues long. Drawing the rest from reference TRBV7-9 and TRBJ2-1, the complete variable domain is DTGVSQNPRHKITKRGQNVTFRCDPISEHNRLYWYRQTLGQGPEFLTYFQNEAQLEKSRLLSDRFSAERPKGSFSTLEIQRTEQGDSAMYLCASSLGVTPYNEQFFGPGTRLTVL.

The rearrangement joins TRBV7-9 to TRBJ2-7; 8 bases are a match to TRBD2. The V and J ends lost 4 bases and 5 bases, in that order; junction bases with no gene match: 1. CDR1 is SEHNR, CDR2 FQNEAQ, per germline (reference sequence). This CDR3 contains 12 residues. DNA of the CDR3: TGTGCCAGCAGCTCACTAGCGGACGAGCAGTACTTC. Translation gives CASSSLADEQYF.

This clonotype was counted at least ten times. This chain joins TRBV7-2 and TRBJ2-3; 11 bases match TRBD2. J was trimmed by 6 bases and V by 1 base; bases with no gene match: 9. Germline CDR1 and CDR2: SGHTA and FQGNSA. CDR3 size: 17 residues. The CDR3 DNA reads TGTGCCAGCAGCTTAGTCGGGCTAGCGGGAGGCGCTGATACGCAGTATTTT. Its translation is CASSLVGLAGGADTQYF.

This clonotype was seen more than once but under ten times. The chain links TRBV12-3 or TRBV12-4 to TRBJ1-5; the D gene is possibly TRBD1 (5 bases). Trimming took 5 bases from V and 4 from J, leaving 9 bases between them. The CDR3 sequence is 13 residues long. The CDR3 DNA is TGTGCCAGCAGTCGGGGCCATAATCAGCCCCAGCATTTT. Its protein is CASSRGHNQPQHF.

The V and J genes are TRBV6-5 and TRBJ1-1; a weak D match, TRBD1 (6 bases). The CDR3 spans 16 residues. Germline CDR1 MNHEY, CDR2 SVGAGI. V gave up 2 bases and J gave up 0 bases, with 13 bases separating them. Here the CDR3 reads CASSYEAGDMNTEAFF. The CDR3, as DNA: TGTGCCAGCAGTTACGAGGCAGGGGACATGAACACTGAAGCTTTCTTT.